This TCR beta chain was found in a study of long-term antiretroviral therapy in people with HIV. Run at survey level, the immunoSEQ assay was version v3.0. Sequencing used immunoSEQ multiplex PCR; TCRdb keeps in-frame clones, though not all of them. Here the sample spans 22,000 or so clones, more than 80% being singletons. With 0 bases clipped from V and 5 bases from J, the junction kept 8 bases outside the gene matches. The CDR3 contains 17 residues. The germline gives CDR1 ENHRY, CDR2 SYGVKD. Specimens retained about 1-10 million cryopreserved PBMC preceding DNA extraction. Regarding the study as a whole: Post-ART samples showed increased diversity that remained below transplant donor control levels. Viral resistance, ART adherence and therapy changes all lacked available data.

This clone turned up a few times. The antigen is undetermined. Sequenced here: unsorted PBMCs, sampled 0.5 years before starting antiretroviral therapy. The rearrangement links TRBV10-3 to TRBJ2-1; 9 nucleotides line up with TRBD2. The source of this sequence is a man aged 35-49 years with HIV. DNA for the CDR3: TGTGCCATCAGTGAGTCCCAAGCTAGCGGGGATAACAATGAGCAGTTCTTC. It yields the protein CAISESQASGDNNEQFF.